One and the same sample provided the 19 T cell receptor beta chains below, sequenced in a study of blood T cell dynamics during melanoma immunotherapy. The time point denotes: pre-treatment baseline. Clones were read by immunoSEQ multiplex PCR, and TCRdb kept only the in-frame ones, dropping some. Counted here are around 10,000 clones, approximately 84% occurring once; the ten biggest clones make up around 15%. Sample: blood, taken from a patient treated with checkpoint blockade. Receptor source: a human donor with melanoma.

The V gene is TRBV7-2, the J gene TRBJ2-7, with D perhaps TRBD2 (5 bases). Between the trimmed V and J ends, which lost 3 bases and 4 bases, there was a span of 13 bases. The CDR3 extends over 14 amino acids. Germline V gene data show CDR1 as SGHTA and CDR2 as FQGNSA. Here the CDR3 reads CASSLAGVEYEQYF. As DNA, the CDR3 is TGTGCCAGCAGCTTGGCCGGGGTGGAGTACGAGCAGTACTTC.

In the case of this clone: The junction and the germline gene differ at one end; a read error may be behind it. The chain joins TRBV11-2 to TRBJ1-1; 7 bases fit TRBD1. The CDR3 loop spans 14 amino acids. Germline V gene sequence: CDR1 SGHAT, CDR2 FQNNGV. CDR3: CASSARGQPFRIIF. CDR3 sequence (DNA): TGTGCCAGCAGCGCAAGGGGACAGCCTTTTCGGATCATCTTT.

The V gene is TRBV13, the J gene TRBJ1-1; no reliable D call. The CDR3 has 13 residues. Germline assignment: CDR1 PRHDT and CDR2 FYEKMQ (reference sequence). V was pared by 5 bases and J by 6 bases, with 13 bases between. The CDR3 protein is CASSTQDGAEAFF. CDR3 nucleotides: TGTGCCAGCAGCACCCAGGACGGGGCTGAAGCTTTCTTT.

The V gene is TRBV6-1, the J gene TRBJ2-2; the D is unclear. V lost 7 bases to trimming and J lost 0 bases, with 9 bases between them. Germline loops: CDR1 MNHNS, CDR2 SASEGT. CDR3 length equals 14 residues. The CDR3 DNA follows: TGTGCCAGCAAGATTGTCGCGAACACCGGGGAGCTGTTTTTT. Protein: CASKIVANTGELFF.

This CDR3 is CASSLTGGATYEQYF. The CDR3 region has the DNA TGTGCCAGCAGCTTGACAGGGGGCGCAACCTACGAGCAGTACTTC. The gene calls are TRBV7-2 and TRBJ2-7, with 10 bases lining up with TRBD1. The CDR3 is made up of 15 amino acids. CDR1 SGHTA and CDR2 FQGNSA come from the germline V gene. Unmatched junction bases numbered 4, after V lost 3 bases and J lost 2 bases.

This sequence joins TRBV11-2 and TRBJ2-2, with D hard to call. The CDR3 length is 15 residues. Trimming pared 1 base from V and 1 base from J, leaving 7 bases between. The germline V gene has CDR1 SGHAT and CDR2 FQNNGV. As DNA, the CDR3 is TGTGCCAGCAGCTTAGTTCGTCTGAACACCGGGGAGCTGTTTTTT. Residues: CASSLVRLNTGELFF.

The rearrangement joins TRBV28 to TRBJ1-1; D remains unclear. The CDR3 runs 13 residues. V dropped 5 bases and J dropped 6 bases, with 13 bases sitting between them. Germline loops: CDR1 MDHEN, CDR2 SYDVKM. Here the CDR3 reads CASSPTISAEAFF. The CDR3 DNA sequence: TGTGCCAGCAGTCCGACAATCAGCGCTGAAGCTTTCTTT.

The genes are TRBV29-1 and TRBJ1-2; maybe TRBD1 (5 bases). The V end lost 0 bases, the J end lost 5 bases, and 7 bases lay between the germline ends. The CDR3 has 12 amino acids. CDR1 and CDR2 (germline): SQVTM, ANQGSEA. CDR3 coding DNA: TGCAGCGTTGAAGACGCAGGGTATGGCTACACCTTC. It is translated as CSVEDAGYGYTF.

This clone was counted between two and nine times. The CDR3 region has the DNA TGCGCCAGCAGCCAAGGAAGCGACGAGCAGTACTTC. This gives the protein CASSQGSDEQYF. V and J are TRBV4-1 and TRBJ2-7; D is undetermined. The CDR3 contains 12 residues. CDR1 and CDR2 (germline): MGHRA, YSYEKL. Trimming pared 1 base from V and 5 bases from J, leaving 6 bases between.

The rearrangement uses TRBV30 and TRBJ1-2; D remains ambiguous. The CDR3 contains 14 residues. Germline CDR1 is GTSNPN and CDR2 is SVGIG (reference sequence). With 2 bases removed from V and 0 bases from J, the gap between germline ends came to 10 bases. In nucleotides, the CDR3 is TGTGCCTGGAGTCCAAGTTTTACTAACTATGGCTACACCTTC. Translation: CAWSPSFTNYGYTF. Looking up the rest from reference TRBV30 and TRBJ1-2 gives the full variable domain: SQTIHQWPATLVQPVGSPLSLECTVEGTSNPNLYWYRQAAGRGLQLLFYSVGIGQISSEVPQNLSASRPQDRQFILSSKKLLLSDSGFYLCAWSPSFTNYGYTFGSGTRLTVV.

The chain carries TRBV7-9 and TRBJ1-1; tentative D call: TRBD1 (6 bases). The V end was cut by 1 base, the J end by 1 base, with 19 bases between. CDR3 length equals 18 residues. Germline lookup yields CDR1 SEHNR and CDR2 FQNEAQ (reference sequence). The CDR3 is CASSLVRPAGATNTEAFF. CDR3 nucleotides: TGTGCCAGCAGCTTAGTCAGACCAGCGGGGGCTACGAACACTGAAGCTTTCTTT.

This sequence joins TRBV6-4 and TRBJ1-2; 11 nucleotides match TRBD1. J gave up 5 bases and V 3 bases, and 5 bases lay outside the gene matches. Looked up from germline, CDR1 is MRHNA and CDR2 is SNTAGT. The CDR3 is 15 amino acids. CDR3 sequence: CASSEGTGGSYGYTF. CDR3 bases: TGTGCCAGCAGTGAAGGGACAGGGGGAAGTTATGGCTACACCTTC.

The chain uses TRBV7-3 and TRBJ1-1; D not certain. CDR1 is SGHTA, CDR2 FQGTGA, per germline. Trimming shortened V by 0 bases and J by 3 bases, and 11 bases separated the two germline ends. The CDR3 runs to 15 residues. CDR3 coding DNA: TGTGCCAGCAGCTTAACGCCCGGCGTGGACACTGAAGCTTTCTTT. As protein: CASSLTPGVDTEAFF.

The chain joins TRBV6-4 to TRBJ2-1, with D maybe TRBD2 (6 bases). The CDR3 sequence is 16 residues long. From germline, CDR1 is MRHNA and CDR2 SNTAGT. Between the trimmed V and J ends, which lost 2 bases and 9 bases, there was a span of 20 bases. CDR3 protein: CASSDEAAARGSEQFF. The CDR3 coding sequence is TGTGCCAGCAGTGACGAGGCGGCAGCCCGGGGGAGTGAGCAGTTCTTC.

CDR3 sequence: CASSPMGGSYNEQFF. DNA of the CDR3: TGTGCCAGCAGCCCAATGGGCGGTTCCTACAATGAGCAGTTCTTC. The chain couples TRBV11-3 to TRBJ2-1; unclear D gene. This CDR3 contains 15 residues. V was cut by 5 bases and J by 1 base, with 12 bases left in between. The germline CDR1 and CDR2 sequences are SGHNT and YENEEA.

The chain joins TRBV11-3 to TRBJ2-1; 9 positions agree with TRBD2. V shed 4 bases and J 8 bases; nucleotides not matched to a gene: 6. This CDR3 has 14 amino acids. The germline CDR1 and CDR2 sequences are SGHNT and YENEEA. The CDR3 spells CASSSEGLAHEQFF. The DNA for the CDR3 is TGTGCCAGCAGCTCTGAGGGACTAGCCCATGAGCAGTTCTTC. Full variable domain (remainder filled in from reference TRBV11-3 and TRBJ2-1): EAGVVQSPRYKIIEKKQPVAFWCNPISGHNTLYWYLQNLGQGPELLIRYENEEAVDDSQLPKDRFSAERLKGVDSTLKIQPAELGDSAVYLCASSSEGLAHEQFFGPGTRLTVL.

The rearrangement joins TRBV19 to TRBJ2-3; D is unclear. Trimming cost V 3 bases and J 6 bases, with 7 bases left between them. The germline gives CDR1 LNHDA, CDR2 SQIVND (reference sequence). The CDR3 sequence is 12 residues long. The CDR3 DNA reads TGTGCCAGTAGTATTTCGAGGGATACGCAGTATTTT. Its protein is CASSISRDTQYF.

About this clone: Other DNA sequences in the same sample also yield this CDR3. The gene calls are TRBV27 and TRBJ2-2, with 8 nucleotides matching TRBD2. The J segment lost 5 bases and the V segment lost 6 bases, leaving 11 bases of the junction unmatched. Germline V lookup: CDR1 MNHEY, CDR2 SMNVEV (reference sequence). CDR3 length: 16 amino acids. CDR3 DNA sequence: TGTGCCAGCAGGCTCTCCGGGGGGGGGCGGACCGGGGAGCTGTTTTTT. Encoded protein: CASRLSGGGRTGELFF.

The V and J genes are TRBV10-1 and TRBJ2-2; 7 positions agree with TRBD1. The length of the CDR3 is 15 residues. Germline V gene data show CDR1 as WNHNN and CDR2 as SYGVQD (reference sequence). Trimming took 9 bases from V and 5 from J; bases not matched to a gene: 12. CDR3 sequence reads: CARFLRGRSTGELFF. The CDR3 region has the DNA TGCGCCAGATTCTTGAGGGGGCGGTCGACCGGGGAGCTGTTTTTT.